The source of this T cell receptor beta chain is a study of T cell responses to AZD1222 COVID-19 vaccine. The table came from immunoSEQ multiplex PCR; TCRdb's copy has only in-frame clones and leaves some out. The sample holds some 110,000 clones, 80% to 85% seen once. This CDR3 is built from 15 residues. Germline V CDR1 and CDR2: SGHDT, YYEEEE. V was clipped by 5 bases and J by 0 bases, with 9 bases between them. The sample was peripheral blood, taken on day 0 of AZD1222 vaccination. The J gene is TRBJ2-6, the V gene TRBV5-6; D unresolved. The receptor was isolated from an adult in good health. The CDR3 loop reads CASRSGYSGANVLTF. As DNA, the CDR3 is TGTGCCAGCAGATCAGGATACTCTGGGGCCAACGTCCTGACTTTC. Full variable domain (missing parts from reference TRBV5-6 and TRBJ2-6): DAGVTQSPTHLIKTRGQQVTLRCSPKSGHDTVSWYQQALGQGPQFIFQYYEEEERQRGNFPDRFSGHQFPNYSSELNVNALLLGDSALYLCASRSGYSGANVLTFGAGSRLTVL.